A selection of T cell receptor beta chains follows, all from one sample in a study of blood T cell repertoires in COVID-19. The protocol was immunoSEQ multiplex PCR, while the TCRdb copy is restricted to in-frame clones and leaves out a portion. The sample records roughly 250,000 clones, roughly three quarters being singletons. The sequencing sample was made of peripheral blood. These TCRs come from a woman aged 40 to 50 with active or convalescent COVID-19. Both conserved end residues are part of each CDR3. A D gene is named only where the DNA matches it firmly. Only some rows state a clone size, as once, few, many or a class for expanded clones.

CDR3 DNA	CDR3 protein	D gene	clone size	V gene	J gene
TGTGCCAGCAGCTTAGCGCTCGGGGGGACTAGGACAGATACGCAGTATTTT	CASSLALGGTRTDTQYF	TRBD2	-	TRBV7-2	TRBJ2-3
TGTGCCAGCAGCCCTACCGCGGGCTCCTATAATTCACCCCTCCACTTT	CASSPTAGSYNSPLHF	-	-	TRBV28	TRBJ1-6
TGTGCCAGCAGCTTAGGAGGGGGGGCCGGTGAGCAGTTCTTC	CASSLGGGAGEQFF	-	-	TRBV11-1	TRBJ2-1
TGTGCCAGCAGCCAATGGCGGGGGGGTGAAAAACTGTTTTTT	CASSQWRGGEKLFF	-	few	TRBV3-1/TRBV3-2	TRBJ1-4
TGTGCCAGCAGCGTAGGAAAAAGCGGGGGGGCCACTGGTACAGATACGCAGTATTTT	CASSVGKSGGATGTDTQYF	TRBD2	-	TRBV9	TRBJ2-3
TGCGCCAGCAGCAGTCGAAGCGGAACCTATGGCTACACCTTC	CASSSRSGTYGYTF	-	-	TRBV5-1	TRBJ1-2
TGTGCCAGCAGCTCCGGTTCAGGGGGCGTCTACGAGCAGTACTTC	CASSSGSGGVYEQYF	TRBD1	few	TRBV11-2	TRBJ2-7
TGTGCCATCAGTGAGAGTAGGGGAAATCAGCCCCAGCATTTT	CAISESRGNQPQHF	-	-	TRBV10-3	TRBJ1-5
TGTGCCAGTAGTTTCGGGTCCCATGAGCAGTTCTTC	CASSFGSHEQFF	-	-	TRBV19	TRBJ2-1
TGTGCCAGCTCACCCTCCAGTTCCTACGAGCAGTACTTC	CASSPSSSYEQYF	-	-	TRBV18	TRBJ2-7
TGTGCCAGCAGCTTTCTTTCACAGGGGATTCTTCTCTCTGGAAACACCATATATTTT	CASSFLSQGILLSGNTIYF	TRBD1	-	TRBV7-9	TRBJ1-3
TGTGCCAGCAGTTCCCTGGTTGGAGGGCAGTACTTC	CASSSLVGGQYF	-	-	TRBV12-3/TRBV12-4	TRBJ2-7
TGTGCCACCAGCCGTAGACAGGGAGATGATGAAAAACTGTTTTTT	CATSRRQGDDEKLFF	TRBD1	-	TRBV15	TRBJ1-4
TGTGCCAGCCGCGGACAGGAGTTTACCTTGAACACTGAAGCTTTCTTT	CASRGQEFTLNTEAFF	TRBD1	-	TRBV18	TRBJ1-1
TGTGCCAGCAGCTTGGGGCTGGAAACTAATGAAAAACTGTTTTTT	CASSLGLETNEKLFF	-	-	TRBV28	TRBJ1-4
TGTGCCAGTAGTATGGCTAAAAACATTCAGTACTTC	CASSMAKNIQYF	-	-	TRBV19	TRBJ2-4
TGTGCCAGCCGGACAGGGATCCAAATATTGAGTGAAAAACTGTTTTTT	CASRTGIQILSEKLFF	TRBD1	-	TRBV28	TRBJ1-4
TGTGCCAGCAGTTTTTGGCAGGGGGGTCAGCCCCAGCATTTT	CASSFWQGGQPQHF	TRBD1	-	TRBV27	TRBJ1-5
TGTGCCAGCTCACCCGGGACAGATAATTCACCCCTCCACTTT	CASSPGTDNSPLHF	TRBD1	-	TRBV18	TRBJ1-6
TGTGCCAGCAGCTTGGCCGGAGGGGGGGCTAATGGTGGCTACACCTTC	CASSLAGGGANGGYTF	-	-	TRBV5-6	TRBJ1-2
TGTGCCAGCAGTTACTCGGGGGGAATCGGGAGGAACACCATATATTTT	CASSYSGGIGRNTIYF	-	-	TRBV6-5	TRBJ1-3
TGTGCCTGGAGACCTAAAGGGACTTTTGGCAATCAGCCCCAGCATTTT	CAWRPKGTFGNQPQHF	-	-	TRBV30	TRBJ1-5
TGTGCCAGCAGCAGCAGGGGACCTCTGAACACTGAAGCTTTCTTT	CASSSRGPLNTEAFF	-	once	TRBV16	TRBJ1-1
TGCGCCAGCAGCCAAGGGCGCGGGGGGGCAGTAAACACCATATATTTT	CASSQGRGGAVNTIYF	-	-	TRBV4-1	TRBJ1-3
TGTGCCAGCAGCTTTGGGGGCCTGGACACCGGGGAGCTGTTTTTT	CASSFGGLDTGELFF	-	-	TRBV5-5	TRBJ2-2
TGTGCCAGCAGCTTATCCGAGACAGCTTACAATGAGCAGTTCTTC	CASSLSETAYNEQFF	-	-	TRBV7-9	TRBJ2-1
TGTGCCAGCAGCCCCCTAGAAGGGACTAGCGGGGGGTCGAAGCAGTATTTT	CASSPLEGTSGGSKQYF	TRBD2	-	TRBV4-2	TRBJ2-3
TGTGCCAGCAGCCAAGGGGTAGGCAGGGAAAACACTGAAGCTTTCTTT	CASSQGVGRENTEAFF	-	-	TRBV3-1/TRBV3-2	TRBJ1-1
TGTGCCAGCTCACCAGATTCCGGGTATGGAGATACGCAGTATTTT	CASSPDSGYGDTQYF	-	-	TRBV18	TRBJ2-3
TGTGCCAGCTCGCCGGGTCGCCCGCGTGGAAGTGAAGCTTTCTTT	CASSPGRPRGSEAFF	-	-	TRBV18	TRBJ1-1
TGTGCCGGGGGGGAAAATCACAATGAGCAGTTCTTC	CAGGENHNEQFF	TRBD2	once	TRBV28	TRBJ2-1
TGCGCCAGCAGCCAAGGACACTTGAACACTGAAGCTTTCTTT	CASSQGHLNTEAFF	-	few	TRBV4-1	TRBJ1-1
TGCGCCAGCAGCCCGGACTACCTCGGGGCCAGCTCCTACAATGAGCAGTTCTTC	CASSPDYLGASSYNEQFF	-	many	TRBV5-1	TRBJ2-1
TGCGCCAGCAGCTTACTAGCGGGGACTTACACCGGGGAGCTGTTTTTT	CASSLLAGTYTGELFF	TRBD2	-	TRBV5-1	TRBJ2-2
TGTGCCAGCAGCTTTGGAGGGGACGGCTACGAGCAGTACTTC	CASSFGGDGYEQYF	-	-	TRBV5-6	TRBJ2-7
TGTGCCAGCGAAGAAATGATGACAGGGGTTGACGAAAAACTGTTTTTT	CASEEMMTGVDEKLFF	TRBD1	-	TRBV2	TRBJ1-4
TGTGCCAGCAGCCAAGATAGCCATCAGCCCCAGCATTTT	CASSQDSHQPQHF	-	-	TRBV3-1/TRBV3-2	TRBJ1-5
TGTGCCAGTAGTATCGTCGGACAGGGAGGTCAGCCCCAGCATTTT	CASSIVGQGGQPQHF	TRBD1	-	TRBV19	TRBJ1-5
TGTGCCAGCAGTGAGAACAGGAACACTGAAGCTTTCTTT	CASSENRNTEAFF	-	-	TRBV2	TRBJ1-1
TGCAGCGCCGTGTCCAGGCTTGGCGAAAAACTGTTTTTT	CSAVSRLGEKLFF	-	-	TRBV29-1	TRBJ1-4
TGTGCCAGCAGCCAAAAGGGACAGGGTCATTCACCCCTCCACTTT	CASSQKGQGHSPLHF	TRBD1	-	TRBV4-2	TRBJ1-6
TGTGCCAGTACCGGGACAGGTAATCAGCCCCAGCATTTT	CASTGTGNQPQHF	TRBD1	-	TRBV19	TRBJ1-5
TGTGCCAGCAGCGTAGACGGCAGGGCGAATCAGCCCCAGCATTTT	CASSVDGRANQPQHF	-	-	TRBV9	TRBJ1-5
TGTGCCAGCAGCGCAAGAACAGGGGAGAGTTCACCCCTCCACTTT	CASSARTGESSPLHF	TRBD1	few	TRBV7-3	TRBJ1-6
TGCAGTGCTAGTCCCGTCCTCTCTGGAAACACCATATATTTT	CSASPVLSGNTIYF	-	-	TRBV20-1	TRBJ1-3
TGTGCCAGCAGTTTAGTCGACACCACAGATACGCAGTATTTT	CASSLVDTTDTQYF	-	many	TRBV27	TRBJ2-3
TGTGCCAGCTCACCCCAGCGGGGGGACAACAATGAGCAGTTCTTC	CASSPQRGDNNEQFF	TRBD2	-	TRBV18	TRBJ2-1
TGTGCCAGCAGCAGGGGGACAGTCAACACCGGGGAGCTGTTTTTT	CASSRGTVNTGELFF	TRBD1	few	TRBV6-5	TRBJ2-2
TGCGCCAGCAGCTTTGGGGCGCAAGAGACCCAGTACTTC	CASSFGAQETQYF	-	-	TRBV5-1	TRBJ2-5
TGTGCCAGCAGTCCGGTGAGTGGGGGCAATAATTCACCCCTCCACTTT	CASSPVSGGNNSPLHF	-	once	TRBV28	TRBJ1-6
TGTGCCGCAACGGGACAGGCCCAATCCAATTCACCCCTCCACTTT	CAATGQAQSNSPLHF	TRBD1	-	TRBV6-5	TRBJ1-6
TGTGCCAGCAGTCCCCGGGAATACTCTGGGGCCAACGTCCTGACTTTC	CASSPREYSGANVLTF	-	-	TRBV27	TRBJ2-6